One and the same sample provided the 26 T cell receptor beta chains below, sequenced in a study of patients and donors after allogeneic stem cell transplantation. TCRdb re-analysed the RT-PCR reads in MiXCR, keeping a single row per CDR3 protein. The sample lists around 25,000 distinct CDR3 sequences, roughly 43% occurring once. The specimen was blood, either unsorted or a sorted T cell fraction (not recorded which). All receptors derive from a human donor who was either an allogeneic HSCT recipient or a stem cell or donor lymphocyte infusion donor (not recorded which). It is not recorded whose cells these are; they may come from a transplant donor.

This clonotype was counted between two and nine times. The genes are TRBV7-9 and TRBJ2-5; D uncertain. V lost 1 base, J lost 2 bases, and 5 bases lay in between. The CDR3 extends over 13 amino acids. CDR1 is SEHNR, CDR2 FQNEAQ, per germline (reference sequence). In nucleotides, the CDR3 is TGTGCCAGCAGCTTAGGACAACAAGAGACCCAGTACTTC. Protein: CASSLGQQETQYF.

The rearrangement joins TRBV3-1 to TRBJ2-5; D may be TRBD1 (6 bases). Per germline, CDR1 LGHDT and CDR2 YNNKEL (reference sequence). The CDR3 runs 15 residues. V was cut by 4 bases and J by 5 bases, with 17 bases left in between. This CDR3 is CASSPLTGDSETQYF. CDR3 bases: TGTGCCAGCAGCCCCCTGACAGGTGACTCTGAGACCCAGTACTTC.

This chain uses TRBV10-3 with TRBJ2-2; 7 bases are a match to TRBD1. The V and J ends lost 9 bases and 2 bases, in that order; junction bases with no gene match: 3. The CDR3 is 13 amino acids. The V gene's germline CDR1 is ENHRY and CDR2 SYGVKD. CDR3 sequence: CAMGQLNTGELFF. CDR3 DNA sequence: TGTGCCATGGGACAGCTTAACACCGGGGAGCTGTTTTTT.

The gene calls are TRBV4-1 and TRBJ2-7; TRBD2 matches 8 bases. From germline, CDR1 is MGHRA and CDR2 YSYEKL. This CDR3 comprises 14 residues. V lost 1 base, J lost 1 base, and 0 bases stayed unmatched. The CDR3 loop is CASSQAGGSYEQYF. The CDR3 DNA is TGCGCCAGCAGCCAAGCGGGGGGGTCCTACGAGCAGTACTTC.

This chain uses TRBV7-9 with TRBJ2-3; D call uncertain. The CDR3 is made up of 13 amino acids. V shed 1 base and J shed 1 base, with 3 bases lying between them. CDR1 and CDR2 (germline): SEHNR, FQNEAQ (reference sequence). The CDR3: CASSLVRTDTQYF. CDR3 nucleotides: TGTGCCAGCAGCTTAGTTCGCACAGATACGCAGTATTTT. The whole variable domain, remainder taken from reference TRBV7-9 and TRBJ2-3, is DTGVSQNPRHKITKRGQNVTFRCDPISEHNRLYWYRQTLGQGPEFLTYFQNEAQLEKSRLLSDRFSAERPKGSFSTLEIQRTEQGDSAMYLCASSLVRTDTQYFGPGTRLTVL.

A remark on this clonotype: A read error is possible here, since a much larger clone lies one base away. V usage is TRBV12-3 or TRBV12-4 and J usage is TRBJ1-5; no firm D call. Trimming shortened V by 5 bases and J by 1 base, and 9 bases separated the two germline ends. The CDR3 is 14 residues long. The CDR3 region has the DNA TGTGCCAGCAGTATAGGAGGAAGCAATCAGCCCCAGCATTTT. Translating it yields CASSIGGSNQPQHF.

For the CDR3, the DNA is TGCAGTGCTAGAGATCACAAGTCCAATGAGCAGTTCTTC. This translates into CSARDHKSNEQFF. V and J are TRBV20-1 and TRBJ2-1; D gene ambiguous. The CDR3 sequence is 13 residues long. CDR1 and CDR2 from the germline V gene are DFQATT and SNEGSKA (reference sequence). The V end was cut by 0 bases, the J end by 6 bases, with 9 bases between.

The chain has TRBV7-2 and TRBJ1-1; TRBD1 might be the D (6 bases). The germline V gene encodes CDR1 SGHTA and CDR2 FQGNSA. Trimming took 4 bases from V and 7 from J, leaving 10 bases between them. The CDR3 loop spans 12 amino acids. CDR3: CASSSNRVEAFF. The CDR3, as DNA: TGTGCCAGCAGCTCAAACAGGGTTGAAGCTTTCTTT.

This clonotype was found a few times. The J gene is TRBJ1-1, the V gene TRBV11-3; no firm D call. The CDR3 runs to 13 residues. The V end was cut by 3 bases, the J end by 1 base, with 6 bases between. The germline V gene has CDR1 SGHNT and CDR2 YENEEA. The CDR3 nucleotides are TGTGCCAGCAGCTTCTCAGGGAACACTGAAGCTTTCTTT. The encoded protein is CASSFSGNTEAFF.

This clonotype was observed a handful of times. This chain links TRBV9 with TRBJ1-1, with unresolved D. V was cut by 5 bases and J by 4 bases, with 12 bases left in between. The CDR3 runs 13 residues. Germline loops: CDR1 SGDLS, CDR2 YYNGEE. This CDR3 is CASSRVVGTEAFF. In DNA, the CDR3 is TGTGCCAGCAGTCGGGTCGTGGGCACTGAAGCTTTCTTT.

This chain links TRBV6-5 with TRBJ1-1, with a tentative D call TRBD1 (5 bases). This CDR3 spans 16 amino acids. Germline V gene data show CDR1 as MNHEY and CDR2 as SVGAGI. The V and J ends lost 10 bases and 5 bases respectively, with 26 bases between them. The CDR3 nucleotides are TGTGCCATTTTCCCGGGACGGACTCTTGGAGGGACTGAAGCTTTCTTT. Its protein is CAIFPGRTLGGTEAFF.

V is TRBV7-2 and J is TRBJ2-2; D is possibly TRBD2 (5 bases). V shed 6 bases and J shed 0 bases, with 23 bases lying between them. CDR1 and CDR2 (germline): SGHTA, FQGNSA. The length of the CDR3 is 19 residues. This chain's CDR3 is CASRHTTLRTVANTGELFF. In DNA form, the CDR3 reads TGTGCCAGCAGGCACACTACCCTGCGGACTGTCGCGAACACCGGGGAGCTGTTTTTT.

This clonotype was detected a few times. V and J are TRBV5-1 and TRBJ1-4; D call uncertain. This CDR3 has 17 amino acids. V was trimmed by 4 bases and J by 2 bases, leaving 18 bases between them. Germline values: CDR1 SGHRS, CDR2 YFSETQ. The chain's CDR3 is CASSPEGGGRTNEKLFF. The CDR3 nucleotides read TGCGCCAGCAGCCCGGAAGGAGGAGGGAGGACTAATGAAAAACTGTTTTTT.

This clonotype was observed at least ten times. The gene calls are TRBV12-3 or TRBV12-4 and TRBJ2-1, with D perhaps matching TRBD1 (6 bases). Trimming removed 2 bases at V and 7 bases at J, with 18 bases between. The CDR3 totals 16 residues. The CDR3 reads CASSLRTPRGHNEQFF. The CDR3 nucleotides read TGTGCCAGCAGTTTAAGGACACCCAGGGGTCATAATGAGCAGTTCTTC.

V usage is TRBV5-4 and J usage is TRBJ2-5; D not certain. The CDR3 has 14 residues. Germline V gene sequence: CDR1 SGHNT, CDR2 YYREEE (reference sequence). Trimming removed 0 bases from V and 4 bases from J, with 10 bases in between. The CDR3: CASSLVGIGETQYF. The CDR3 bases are TGTGCCAGCAGCTTGGTTGGGATCGGAGAGACCCAGTACTTC. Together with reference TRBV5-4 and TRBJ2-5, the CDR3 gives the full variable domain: ETGVTQSPTHLIKTRGQQVTLRCSSQSGHNTVSWYQQALGQGPQFIFQYYREEENGRGNFPPRFSGLQFPNYSSELNVNALELDDSALYLCASSLVGIGETQYFGPGTRLLVL.

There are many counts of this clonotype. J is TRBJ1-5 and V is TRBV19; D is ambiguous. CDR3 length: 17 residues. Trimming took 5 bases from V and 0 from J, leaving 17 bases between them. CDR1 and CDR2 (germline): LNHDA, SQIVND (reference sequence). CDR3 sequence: CASSPRRGPYSNQPQHF. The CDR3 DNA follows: TGTGCCAGTAGTCCTCGCAGAGGCCCGTATAGCAATCAGCCCCAGCATTTT.

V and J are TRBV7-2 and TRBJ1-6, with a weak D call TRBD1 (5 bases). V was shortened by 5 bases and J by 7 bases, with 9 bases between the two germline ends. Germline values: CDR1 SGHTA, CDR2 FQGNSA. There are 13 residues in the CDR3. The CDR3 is CASSIYRNSPLHF. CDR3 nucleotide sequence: TGTGCCAGCAGCATATACAGGAATTCACCCCTCCACTTT.

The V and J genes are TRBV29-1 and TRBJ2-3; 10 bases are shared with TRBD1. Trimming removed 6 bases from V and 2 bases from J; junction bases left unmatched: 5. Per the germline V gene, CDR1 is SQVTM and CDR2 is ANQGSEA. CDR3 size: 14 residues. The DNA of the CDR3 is TGCAGCGTGGACAGGGGGACCCCCACAGATACGCAGTATTTT. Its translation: CSVDRGTPTDTQYF.

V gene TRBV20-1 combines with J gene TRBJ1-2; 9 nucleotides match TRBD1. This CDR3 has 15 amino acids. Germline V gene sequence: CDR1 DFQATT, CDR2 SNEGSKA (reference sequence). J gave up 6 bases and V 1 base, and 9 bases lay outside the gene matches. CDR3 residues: CSARGGDRVPNGYTF. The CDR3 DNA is TGCAGTGCTAGAGGTGGGGACAGGGTTCCCAATGGCTACACCTTC.

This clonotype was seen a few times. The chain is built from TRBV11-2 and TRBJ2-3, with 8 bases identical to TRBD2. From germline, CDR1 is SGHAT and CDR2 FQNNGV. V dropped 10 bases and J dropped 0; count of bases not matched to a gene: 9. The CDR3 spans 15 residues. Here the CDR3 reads CATVLAGYSTDTQYF. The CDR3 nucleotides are TGTGCCACCGTATTAGCGGGATATAGCACAGATACGCAGTATTTT. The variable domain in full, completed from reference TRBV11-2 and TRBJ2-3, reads EAGVAQSPRYKIIEKRQSVAFWCNPISGHATLYWYQQILGQGPKLLIQFQNNGVVDDSQLPKDRFSAERLKGVDSTLKIQPAKLEDSAVYLCATVLAGYSTDTQYFGPGTRLTVL.

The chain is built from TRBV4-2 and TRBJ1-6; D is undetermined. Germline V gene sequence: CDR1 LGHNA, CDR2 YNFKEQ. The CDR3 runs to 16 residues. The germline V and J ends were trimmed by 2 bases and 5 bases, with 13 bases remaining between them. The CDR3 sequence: CASSQIEQVDNSPLHF. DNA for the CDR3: TGTGCCAGCAGCCAAATCGAGCAGGTCGATAATTCACCCCTCCACTTT.

The CDR3 loop is CASSQDITDTQYF. The CDR3 region has the DNA TGTGCCAGCAGCCAAGATATTACAGATACGCAGTATTTT. The chain combines TRBV3-1 with TRBJ2-3; no clear D. Trimming pared 0 bases from V and 3 bases from J, leaving 4 bases between. Germline V gene data show CDR1 as LGHDT and CDR2 as YNNKEL (reference sequence). The CDR3 is 13 amino acids.

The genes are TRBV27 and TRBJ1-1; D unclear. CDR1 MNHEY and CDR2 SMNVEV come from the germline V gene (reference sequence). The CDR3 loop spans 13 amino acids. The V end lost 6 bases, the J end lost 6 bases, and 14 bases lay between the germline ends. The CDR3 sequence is CASSRQAFAEAFF. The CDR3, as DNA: TGTGCCAGCAGCAGGCAGGCATTTGCTGAAGCTTTCTTT.

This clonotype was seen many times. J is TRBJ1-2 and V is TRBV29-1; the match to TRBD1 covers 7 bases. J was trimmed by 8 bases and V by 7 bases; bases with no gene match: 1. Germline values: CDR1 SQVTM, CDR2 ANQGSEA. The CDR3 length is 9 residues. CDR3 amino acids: CSAGGGYTF. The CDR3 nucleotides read TGCAGCGCAGGGGGAGGCTACACCTTC.

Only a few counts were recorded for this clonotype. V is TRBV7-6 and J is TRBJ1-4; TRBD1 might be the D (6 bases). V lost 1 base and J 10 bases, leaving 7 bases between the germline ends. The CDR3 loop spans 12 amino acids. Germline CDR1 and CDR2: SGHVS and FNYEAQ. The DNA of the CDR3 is TGTGCCAGCAGCTTAGTGGGGGCAAAACTGTTTTTT. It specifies CASSLVGAKLFF.

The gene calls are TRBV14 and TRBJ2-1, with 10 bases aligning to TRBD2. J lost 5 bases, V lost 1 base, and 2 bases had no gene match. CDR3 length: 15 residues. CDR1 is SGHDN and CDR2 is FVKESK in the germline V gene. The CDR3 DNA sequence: TGTGCCAGCAGCCAAGGGACTAGCGGCCACAATGAGCAGTTCTTC. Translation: CASSQGTSGHNEQFF. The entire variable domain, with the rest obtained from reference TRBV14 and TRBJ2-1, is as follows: EAGVTQFPSHSVIEKGQTVTLRCDPISGHDNLYWYRRVMGKEIKFLLHFVKESKQDESGMPNNRFLAERTGGTYSTLKVQPAELEDSGVYFCASSQGTSGHNEQFFGPGTRLTVL.